The 16 T cell receptor beta chains below all came from one sample that was sequenced in a study of chemoradiotherapy in HPV16-positive cancers. Data came from immunoSEQ multiplex PCR; TCRdb stores just in-frame clones and leaves some out. Here the sample spans some 35,000 clones, approximately 90% being singletons. The sequences come from blood, collected from a patient who underwent chemoradiotherapy. The source is a human donor with HPV-associated anogenital cancer.

This chain uses TRBV6-5 with TRBJ2-3; 9 bases map to TRBD1. The CDR3 sequence is 14 residues long. CDR1 is MNHEY, CDR2 SVGAGI, per germline. V trimming: 8 bases; J trimming: 0 bases; junction bases outside the gene matches: 3. DNA for the CDR3: TGTGCCAGCCGAGGACAGGGGAGCACAGATACGCAGTATTTT. Its translation is CASRGQGSTDTQYF.

Here the CDR3 reads CASSPTGGLYNEQFF. The CDR3 DNA reads as TGTGCCAGCAGCCCGACAGGGGGCCTTTACAATGAGCAGTTCTTC. This chain joins TRBV7-3 and TRBJ2-1; 10 bases are shared with TRBD1. Germline V gene data show CDR1 as SGHTA and CDR2 as FQGTGA. The CDR3 length is 15 residues. The junction had 5 bases not matched to a gene; V was cut back by 5 bases and J by 4 bases.

In its sample, this clone was seen a few times. The gene calls are TRBV11-2 and TRBJ2-5; no clear D gene. Germline CDR1 reads SGHAT; CDR2 reads FQNNGV. The germline V and J ends were trimmed by 3 bases and 5 bases, with 7 bases remaining between them. CDR3 length equals 12 residues. The CDR3 DNA is TGTGCCAGCAGCTTCGAAGGCGAGACCCAGTACTTC. Encoded protein: CASSFEGETQYF. The complete variable domain, with remaining parts taken from reference TRBV11-2 and TRBJ2-5, reads EAGVAQSPRYKIIEKRQSVAFWCNPISGHATLYWYQQILGQGPKLLIQFQNNGVVDDSQLPKDRFSAERLKGVDSTLKIQPAKLEDSAVYLCASSFEGETQYFGPGTRLLVL.

The chain is built from TRBV7-8 and TRBJ1-5, with TRBD1 as a possible D gene (5 bases). Trimming stripped 1 base from V and 10 bases from J, with 8 bases between. This CDR3 has 12 residues. Per the germline V gene, CDR1 is SGHVS and CDR2 is FQNEAQ. CDR3 sequence reads: CASSLDQGPQHF. The CDR3 DNA reads TGTGCCAGCAGCTTAGATCAGGGCCCCCAGCATTTT.

This chain joins TRBV19 and TRBJ1-5; unclear D gene. CDR3 length: 13 amino acids. Germline V gene sequence: CDR1 LNHDA, CDR2 SQIVND (reference sequence). V lost 6 bases and J 4 bases, leaving 10 bases between the germline ends. The CDR3 coding sequence is TGTGCCAGTAGCGAGACACCTAATCAGCCCCAGCATTTT. It translates to CASSETPNQPQHF. The full variable domain, completed using reference TRBV19 and TRBJ1-5, is DGGITQSPKYLFRKEGQNVTLSCEQNLNHDAMYWYRQDPGQGLRLIYYSQIVNDFQKGDIAEGYSVSREKKESFPLTVTSAQKNPTAFYLCASSETPNQPQHFGDGTRLSIL.

The chain carries TRBV6-5 and TRBJ2-6; D unclear. V lost 6 bases, J lost 1 base, and 10 bases lay in between. The CDR3 length is 15 residues. Germline CDR1 reads MNHEY; CDR2 reads SVGAGI. The CDR3 sequence: CASRIGGSGANVLTF. For the CDR3, the DNA is TGTGCCAGCAGGATAGGTGGATCTGGGGCCAACGTCCTGACTTTC.

The chain uses TRBV5-8 and TRBJ1-2; no firm D call. The CDR3 length is 13 residues. CDR1 SGHTS and CDR2 YDEGEE come from the germline V gene. Trimming removed 0 bases from V and 3 bases from J, with 6 bases in between. For the CDR3, the DNA is TGTGCCAGCAGCTTGGGACGGCACTATGGCTACACCTTC. Translated, it gives CASSLGRHYGYTF.

The V gene is TRBV30, the J gene TRBJ1-2; 7 bases fit TRBD1. CDR1 and CDR2 (germline): GTSNPN, SVGIG (reference sequence). CDR3 length: 12 amino acids. V lost 5 bases, J lost 3 bases, and 3 bases stayed unmatched. This chain's CDR3 is CAWADRYYGYTF. The CDR3 DNA follows: TGTGCCTGGGCGGACAGGTACTATGGCTACACCTTC.

The rearrangement joins TRBV9 to TRBJ1-4, with 7 bases identical to TRBD1. This CDR3 has 13 residues. V lost 4 bases to trimming and J lost 6 bases; unmatched junction nucleotides: 3. From germline, CDR1 is SGDLS and CDR2 YYNGEE. The chain's CDR3 is CASSLDRDEKLFF. The CDR3 DNA is TGTGCCAGCAGCTTAGACAGGGATGAAAAACTGTTTTTT.

The rearrangement links TRBV7-2 to TRBJ2-7; 10 bases are shared with TRBD1. Trimming at V came to 2 bases and at J to 11 bases, leaving 3 bases not matched to a gene. This CDR3 contains 12 residues. CDR1 and CDR2 (germline): SGHTA, FQGNSA. The CDR3 is CASSLRGQGKYF. Here the CDR3 DNA reads TGTGCCAGCAGCTTAAGGGGACAGGGGAAGTACTTC.

This sequence joins TRBV7-9 and TRBJ2-6; tentatively, D is TRBD1 (6 bases). CDR3 length equals 17 residues. CDR1 is SEHNR and CDR2 is FQNEAQ in the germline V gene (reference sequence). Trimming removed 4 bases at V and 3 bases at J, with 16 bases between. The CDR3 spells CASSSGTLIYGANVLTF. The CDR3 coding sequence is TGTGCCAGCAGCTCCGGGACATTGATATATGGGGCCAACGTCCTGACTTTC. The entire variable domain, with the rest obtained from reference TRBV7-9 and TRBJ2-6, is as follows: DTGVSQNPRHKITKRGQNVTFRCDPISEHNRLYWYRQTLGQGPEFLTYFQNEAQLEKSRLLSDRFSAERPKGSFSTLEIQRTEQGDSAMYLCASSSGTLIYGANVLTFGAGSRLTVL.

The chain employs TRBV7-8 and TRBJ2-3; either TRBD1 or TRBD2 may fit D (5 bases each). Germline values: CDR1 SGHVS, CDR2 FQNEAQ. The CDR3 loop spans 17 amino acids. V lost 1 base and J lost 2, with 16 bases in between. Here the CDR3 DNA reads TGTGCCAGCAGCTTAGGGACCCCGGGGCAGGCCACAGATACGCAGTATTTT. Amino acid sequence: CASSLGTPGQATDTQYF.

The genes are TRBV10-2 and TRBJ1-2; 7 nucleotides match TRBD1. Germline V gene data show CDR1 as WSHSY and CDR2 as SAAADI. V shed 6 bases, J shed 0 bases, and the junction held 7 bases outside the gene matches. The CDR3 sequence is 15 residues long. This CDR3 reads CASRETTGPNYGYTF. The DNA of the CDR3 is TGCGCCAGCAGAGAAACGACAGGGCCTAACTATGGCTACACCTTC.

The rearrangement joins TRBV2 to TRBJ2-6; 10 nucleotides agree with TRBD1. The CDR3 length is 15 residues. V lost 6 bases and J lost 4; bases outside the gene matches: 3. Germline loops: CDR1 SNHLY, CDR2 FYNNEI. This chain's CDR3 is CASSGTGDGANVLTF. DNA for the CDR3: TGTGCCAGCAGCGGGACAGGGGACGGGGCCAACGTCCTGACTTTC.

J is TRBJ2-2 and V is TRBV6-4, with D possibly matching TRBD1 (6 bases). The CDR3 consists of 14 residues. Germline-derived CDR1 and CDR2 are MRHNA and SNTAGT. V lost 5 bases and J 3 bases, leaving 10 bases between the germline ends. CDR3 nucleotides: TGTGCCAGCAGTTATCGGACAGACACCGGGGAGCTGTTTTTT. It translates to CASSYRTDTGELFF.

The chain joins TRBV4-1 to TRBJ1-3; a possible D gene is TRBD1 (5 bases). Trimming removed 3 bases from V and 2 bases from J, with 14 bases in between. CDR1 MGHRA and CDR2 YSYEKL come from the germline V gene. This CDR3 comprises 16 residues. CDR3 sequence reads: CASSQATGYPGNTIYF. The CDR3 DNA reads as TGCGCCAGCAGCCAGGCCACAGGTTACCCTGGAAACACCATATATTTT.